Listed below are T cell receptor beta chains from one sample, sequenced in a study of T cell repertoires in cytomegalovirus infection. One entry per CDR3 protein, called by TCRdb with MiXCR from the reads. The table includes 400,000 or so distinct CDR3 sequences, about 33% detected once. Sequencing was done on a sample of PBMCs. Source of these receptors: a human donor in good health (CMV status not recorded). Some clones in this sample may be carry-over from other donors' samples. The CDR3 runs from the conserved cysteine through the conserved F or W. A D gene is named only where the DNA matches it firmly. Part of the rows lack a size; the others show once, few, many or a class for expanded clones.

j_call	clone_size	d_call	v_call	cdr3_nt	cdr3_aa
TRBJ2-2	NA	NA	TRBV12-3/TRBV12-4	TGTGCCAGCATCAGGGGCTCCCACACCGGGGAGCTGTTTTTT	CASIRGSHTGELFF
TRBJ2-1	few	TRBD2	TRBV7-2	TGTGCCAGCAGCTTTAGCGGGGGGGCCCTCCATGAGCAGTTCTTC	CASSFSGGALHEQFF
TRBJ2-3	many	NA	TRBV19	TGTGCCAGTAGTTACACTAGCACAGATACGCAGTATTTT	CASSYTSTDTQYF
TRBJ2-5	few	TRBD2	TRBV6-1	TGTGCCAGCAGTGAACAGTCTAGCGGGCAAGAGACCCAGTACTTC	CASSEQSSGQETQYF
TRBJ2-5	NA	NA	TRBV4-2	TGTGCCAGCAGCCAAGGGACACCTAGCGAGACCCAGTACTTC	CASSQGTPSETQYF
TRBJ1-2	few	NA	TRBV6-6	TGTGCCAGCAGTTCCCGGACCGCCGGTGGCTACACCTTC	CASSSRTAGGYTF
TRBJ2-2	few	NA	TRBV11-2	TGTGCCAGCAGACATCTCGACACCGGGGAGCTGTTTTTT	CASRHLDTGELFF
TRBJ2-1	NA	NA	TRBV5-1	TGCGCCAGCAGCTTGGTTGCGGCGGTTGAGCAGTTCTTC	CASSLVAAVEQFF
TRBJ2-3	once	NA	TRBV7-9	TGTGCCAGCAGCTCAAACATGGCTTATACGCATTATTTT	CASSSNMAYTHYF
TRBJ2-5	few	NA	TRBV5-6	TGTGCCAGCAGCTACCCTACACAAGGGTACCAAGAGACCCAGTACTTC	CASSYPTQGYQETQYF
TRBJ2-2	few	TRBD1	TRBV11-3	TGTGCCAGCAGCCGAGGGGGCGCGAACACCGGGGAGCTGTTTTTT	CASSRGGANTGELFF
TRBJ2-1	NA	NA	TRBV15	TGTGCCACCAGCAGAGATCCTTTCGGGGACTCCTACAATGAGCAGTTCTTC	CATSRDPFGDSYNEQFF
TRBJ1-6	few	NA	TRBV19	TGTGCCAGTAGCCCCACGGGGTTAAATTCACCCCTCCACTTT	CASSPTGLNSPLHF
TRBJ1-2	few	NA	TRBV2	TGTGCCAGCAGGGCGAACAGGTTATCTAACTATGGCTACACCTTC	CASRANRLSNYGYTF
TRBJ1-5	NA	TRBD1	TRBV6-1	TGTGCCAGCAGTGAGGACAGGGGGCGCATAGGTCAGCCCCAGCATTTT	CASSEDRGRIGQPQHF
TRBJ1-4	NA	NA	TRBV7-9	TGTGCCAGCACCGGACGAGGGGAAAAACTGTTTTTT	CASTGRGEKLFF
TRBJ2-7	NA	NA	TRBV4-1	TGCGCCAGCAGCCACGCTTTCGACAGTGGATACGAGCAGTACTTC	CASSHAFDSGYEQYF
TRBJ1-1	NA	NA	TRBV30	TGTGCCTGGAGTGTACGCAGGGCCCCTCTTAAAGCTTTCTTT	CAWSVRRAPLKAFF
TRBJ2-5	many	NA	TRBV7-8	TGTGCCAGCAGCCGGGCAGTCCAAGAGACCCAGTACTTC	CASSRAVQETQYF
TRBJ1-4	few	TRBD1	TRBV5-6	TGTGCCAGCAGCCCCGGGACAGTAGTATACGAAAAACTGTTTTTT	CASSPGTVVYEKLFF
TRBJ2-2	many	NA	TRBV7-2	TGTGCCAGCAGCTTAGTCTTAGTAGCTGGCGGGGAGCTGTTTTTT	CASSLVLVAGGELFF
TRBJ2-3	many	TRBD1	TRBV7-8	TGTGCCAGCAGCTTAGCGGGGGACAGGGGTAGAGATACGCAGTATTTT	CASSLAGDRGRDTQYF
TRBJ1-4	few	NA	TRBV7-6	TGTGCCAGCAGCCCCCTTGTTAGGGAAAAACTGTTTTTT	CASSPLVREKLFF
TRBJ1-1	NA	TRBD1	TRBV25-1	TGTGCCAGCAGTACCAGGGGGGGACTCTCAATGAACACTGAAGCTTTCTTT	CASSTRGGLSMNTEAFF
TRBJ1-2	few	NA	TRBV6-6	TGTGCCAGCAGTTATGGCCAGGGACATGGCTACACCTTC	CASSYGQGHGYTF
TRBJ1-6	few	TRBD1	TRBV7-6	TGTGCCAGCAGCTTGGGGACAGGGGGCTTCGATAATTCACCCCTCCACTTT	CASSLGTGGFDNSPLHF
TRBJ1-2	few	NA	TRBV6-6	TGTGCCAGCAGATATCACTCGACGGGGGAGAACTATGGCTACACCTTC	CASRYHSTGENYGYTF
TRBJ2-1	NA	NA	TRBV28	TGTGCCAGCAGTACTCAACCGGCCAGGGAGATGCAGTTCTTC	CASSTQPAREMQFF
TRBJ2-1	NA	NA	TRBV11-1	TGTGCCAGCAGCGGTAGCGGCGACGGCTACAATGAGCAGTTCTTC	CASSGSGDGYNEQFF
TRBJ2-1	few	NA	TRBV7-2	TGTGCCAGCAGCTTAGAGTCCTCCGGGCTTAGCTCCTACAATGAGCAGTTCTTC	CASSLESSGLSSYNEQFF
TRBJ1-6	NA	NA	TRBV18	TGTGCCAGCTCGCTAACCCGGGACAAGAATTCACCCCTCCACTTT	CASSLTRDKNSPLHF
TRBJ1-3	few	NA	TRBV28	TGTGCCAGCAGCACGACATACCTTACTACACAGGGTAAACACTCTGGAAACACCATATATTTT	CASSTTYLTTQGKHSGNTIYF
TRBJ2-1	few	NA	TRBV7-9	TGTGCCAGCAGCTTAATCGGACCTCCCAACAATGAGCAGTTCTTC	CASSLIGPPNNEQFF
TRBJ2-7	NA	TRBD1	TRBV6-1	TGTGCCAGCAGTGAAAACAGGGGAGTCGGCGAGCAGTACTTC	CASSENRGVGEQYF
TRBJ1-4	many	TRBD1	TRBV7-8	TGTGCCAGCAGCTTCAGACAGGGACGCGAAAAACTGTTTTTT	CASSFRQGREKLFF
TRBJ2-1	NA	NA	TRBV20-1	TGCAGTGCTAGGGGCCGAGCATACAATGAGCAGTTCTTC	CSARGRAYNEQFF
TRBJ2-1	NA	NA	TRBV11-2	TGTGCCAGCAGGTTAGCCGTTGGGAGAAATGAGCAGTTCTTC	CASRLAVGRNEQFF
TRBJ2-7	few	NA	TRBV5-6	TGTGCCAGCAGCCCCCTCGAGGCCGACCGGGACGAGCAGTACTTC	CASSPLEADRDEQYF
TRBJ1-4	NA	NA	TRBV12-3/TRBV12-4	TGTGCCAGCAGTTTAGGTCAGGGAGTTAATGAAAAACTGTTTTTT	CASSLGQGVNEKLFF
TRBJ2-7	NA	NA	TRBV11-2	TGTGCCAGCCGCAGCGGACCGAACTACGAGCAGTACTTC	CASRSGPNYEQYF
TRBJ1-6	NA	NA	TRBV10-3	TGTGCCATCAGGGGATCATATAATTCACCCCTCCACTTT	CAIRGSYNSPLHF
TRBJ1-1	many	TRBD1	TRBV12-3/TRBV12-4	TGTGCCAGCAGTTCGGACAGGGAAGCTTTCTTT	CASSSDREAFF
TRBJ2-2	NA	NA	TRBV27	TGTGCCCGCAGTTTTTGGACCGGGGAGCTGTTTTTT	CARSFWTGELFF
TRBJ1-5	NA	NA	TRBV28	TGTGCCAGCAGACCCTACAATCAGCCCCAGCATTTT	CASRPYNQPQHF
TRBJ2-5	NA	NA	TRBV7-9	TGTGCCAGCAGTTCGGTTCTAGGGCCCCTTAAAGAGACCCAGTACTTC	CASSSVLGPLKETQYF
TRBJ1-4	NA	NA	TRBV16	TGTGCCAGCAGCCACCCCCCCGGGGGGGAAAAACTGTTTTTT	CASSHPPGGEKLFF
TRBJ2-2	NA	NA	TRBV2	TGTGCCAGCAGTAATGGGGACGTCAACACCGGGGAGCTGTTTTTT	CASSNGDVNTGELFF
TRBJ1-2	NA	NA	TRBV18	TGTGCCAGCTCACCCAACAGGGCAGGTGGCTACACCTTC	CASSPNRAGGYTF